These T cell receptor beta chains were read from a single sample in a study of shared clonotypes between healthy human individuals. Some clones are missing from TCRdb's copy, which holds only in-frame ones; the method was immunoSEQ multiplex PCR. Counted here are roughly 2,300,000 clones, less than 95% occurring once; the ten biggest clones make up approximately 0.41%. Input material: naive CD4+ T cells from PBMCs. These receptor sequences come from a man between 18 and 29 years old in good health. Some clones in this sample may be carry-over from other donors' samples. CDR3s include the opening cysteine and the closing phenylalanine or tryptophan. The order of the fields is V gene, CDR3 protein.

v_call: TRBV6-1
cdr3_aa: CASSAGQGEGREAFF

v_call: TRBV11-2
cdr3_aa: CASSLGLYNEQFF

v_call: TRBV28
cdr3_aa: CASRLRTVSNQPQHF

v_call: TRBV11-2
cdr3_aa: CASSSRGPTNEKLFF

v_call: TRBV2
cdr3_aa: CASSEQGAGYEQYF

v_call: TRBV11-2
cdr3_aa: CASRPLTGTYEQYF

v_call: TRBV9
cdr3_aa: CASSVGGRQNTEAFF

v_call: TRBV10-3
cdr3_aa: CAISGGEHSPLHF

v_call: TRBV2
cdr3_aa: CASSVGDSRSYNSPLHF

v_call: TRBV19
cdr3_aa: CASSMGSETQYF

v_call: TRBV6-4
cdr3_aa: CASSDSQLRQPIVGYTF

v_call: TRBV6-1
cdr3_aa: CASSQQYNEQFF